A selection of T cell receptor beta chains follows, all from one sample in a study of blood T cell repertoires in COVID-19. Here immunoSEQ multiplex PCR was the method, and the copy in TCRdb shows in-frame clones only, minus some. The sample holds about 280,000 clones, about four fifths seen once. What was sequenced was peripheral blood. All receptors derive from a woman aged 45-60 years who had recovered from COVID-19. Both conserved end residues are part of each CDR3. Fields, in order: V gene, clone size, D gene, J gene, CDR3 DNA, CDR3 protein. The D gene is left open where the match is weak. Size values are once, few and many counts, or a class for expanded clones, and some rows have none.

v_call: TRBV5-1
clone_size: .
d_call: .
j_call: TRBJ2-7
cdr3_nt: TGCGCCAGCAGCTTGAATAGCTACGAGCAGTACTTC
cdr3_aa: CASSLNSYEQYF

v_call: TRBV27
clone_size: .
d_call: TRBD1
j_call: TRBJ2-7
cdr3_nt: TGTGCCAGCAGTGACAGGGCCTACGAGCAGTACTTC
cdr3_aa: CASSDRAYEQYF

v_call: TRBV3-1/TRBV3-2
clone_size: .
d_call: .
j_call: TRBJ1-1
cdr3_nt: TGTGCCAGCAGTCGCAGGGAAGTTGGCGGTGAAGCTTTCTTT
cdr3_aa: CASSRREVGGEAFF

v_call: TRBV4-3
clone_size: .
d_call: .
j_call: TRBJ2-1
cdr3_nt: TGCGCCAGCAGCCAAGAGGGCGGGGTCAGCTCCTACAATGAGCAGTTCTTC
cdr3_aa: CASSQEGGVSSYNEQFF

v_call: TRBV5-1
clone_size: .
d_call: .
j_call: TRBJ2-1
cdr3_nt: TGCGCCAGCAGCCACCCGACAGAAAACAATGAGCAGTTCTTC
cdr3_aa: CASSHPTENNEQFF

v_call: TRBV28
clone_size: .
d_call: .
j_call: TRBJ1-2
cdr3_nt: TGTGCCAGCAGTGAACAGCTGCTATACGGCTACACCTTC
cdr3_aa: CASSEQLLYGYTF

v_call: TRBV6-2/TRBV6-3
clone_size: .
d_call: .
j_call: TRBJ2-5
cdr3_nt: TGTGCCAGCAGTTACTCTCCGGCCAGGGGAGGGGAGACCCAGTACTTC
cdr3_aa: CASSYSPARGGETQYF

v_call: TRBV28
clone_size: .
d_call: .
j_call: TRBJ2-7
cdr3_nt: TGTGCCAGCAGTTTTACAGGATGGGAGGACGAGCAGTACTTC
cdr3_aa: CASSFTGWEDEQYF

v_call: TRBV5-1
clone_size: once
d_call: TRBD2
j_call: TRBJ2-7
cdr3_nt: TGCGCCAGCAGCCTAACCAGCGGGACCTACGAGCAGTACTTC
cdr3_aa: CASSLTSGTYEQYF

v_call: TRBV24-1
clone_size: .
d_call: TRBD1
j_call: TRBJ1-4
cdr3_nt: TGTGCCACCAGTGATTCGGGGACAGGGGGCGGTGAAAAACTGTTTTTT
cdr3_aa: CATSDSGTGGGEKLFF

v_call: TRBV12-3/TRBV12-4
clone_size: .
d_call: .
j_call: TRBJ1-5
cdr3_nt: TGTGCCAGCAGAGACAGTTTCAATCAGCCCCAGCATTTT
cdr3_aa: CASRDSFNQPQHF

v_call: TRBV19
clone_size: .
d_call: .
j_call: TRBJ1-2
cdr3_nt: TGTGCCAGTAGTTTACAGGGTCCTAACTATGGCTACACCTTC
cdr3_aa: CASSLQGPNYGYTF

v_call: TRBV13
clone_size: few
d_call: .
j_call: TRBJ1-6
cdr3_nt: TGTGCCAGCAGCACCAGCCCAGGGGATTCACCCCTCCACTTT
cdr3_aa: CASSTSPGDSPLHF

v_call: TRBV7-9
clone_size: .
d_call: .
j_call: TRBJ2-3
cdr3_nt: TGTGCCAGCAGCCAGCGAGCAGATACGCAGTATTTT
cdr3_aa: CASSQRADTQYF

v_call: TRBV28
clone_size: .
d_call: TRBD1
j_call: TRBJ1-6
cdr3_nt: TGTGCCAGCAGCCCAGCTGGACAGGGGGAATTTTCACCCCTCCACTTT
cdr3_aa: CASSPAGQGEFSPLHF

v_call: TRBV30
clone_size: few
d_call: .
j_call: TRBJ1-5
cdr3_nt: TGTGCCTGGAGTGTACCCTCCCCGGGGGGCAGCAATCAGCCCCAGCATTTT
cdr3_aa: CAWSVPSPGGSNQPQHF

v_call: TRBV30
clone_size: .
d_call: TRBD2
j_call: TRBJ2-2
cdr3_nt: TGTGCCTTAAGGAAGGGACTAACGAGCGGGATCACCGGGGAGCTGTTTTTT
cdr3_aa: CALRKGLTSGITGELFF

v_call: TRBV28
clone_size: .
d_call: .
j_call: TRBJ1-5
cdr3_nt: TGTGCCAGCAGTTTAGCAGGACAGCCCCAGCATTTT
cdr3_aa: CASSLAGQPQHF

v_call: TRBV7-9
clone_size: .
d_call: TRBD2
j_call: TRBJ2-7
cdr3_nt: TGTGCCAGCGGAGTAGCGGGGCTCTACGAGCAGTACTTC
cdr3_aa: CASGVAGLYEQYF

v_call: TRBV28
clone_size: .
d_call: .
j_call: TRBJ2-6
cdr3_nt: TGTGCCAGCAGTCCGACTGTTACTTGGTCTGGGGCCAACGTCCTGACTTTC
cdr3_aa: CASSPTVTWSGANVLTF

v_call: TRBV5-1
clone_size: few
d_call: TRBD1
j_call: TRBJ2-7
cdr3_nt: TGCGCCAGCAGCTTGGTGGCAGGGGGCACCGAGCAGTACTTC
cdr3_aa: CASSLVAGGTEQYF

v_call: TRBV3-1/TRBV3-2
clone_size: .
d_call: .
j_call: TRBJ2-2
cdr3_nt: TGTGCCAGCAGCGGCGGTGGGGGGACCGGGGAGCTGTTTTTT
cdr3_aa: CASSGGGGTGELFF

v_call: TRBV5-1
clone_size: .
d_call: .
j_call: TRBJ2-7
cdr3_nt: TGCGCCAGCAGCCCAAAACAGGACGAGCAGTACTTC
cdr3_aa: CASSPKQDEQYF

v_call: TRBV7-2
clone_size: .
d_call: .
j_call: TRBJ2-5
cdr3_nt: TGTGCCAGCAGCTTATATCGGGAGACCCAGTACTTC
cdr3_aa: CASSLYRETQYF

v_call: TRBV2
clone_size: .
d_call: .
j_call: TRBJ2-2
cdr3_nt: TGTGCCAGCAGTGAGGGACACGGAGCCGGGGAGCTGTTTTTT
cdr3_aa: CASSEGHGAGELFF

v_call: TRBV20-1
clone_size: few
d_call: TRBD1
j_call: TRBJ1-6
cdr3_nt: TGCAGTGCTAGTACAGGGGTCGACTCACCCCTCCACTTT
cdr3_aa: CSASTGVDSPLHF

v_call: TRBV29-1
clone_size: .
d_call: .
j_call: TRBJ2-2
cdr3_nt: TGCAGCGCCATACTTACCGGGGAGCTGTTTTTT
cdr3_aa: CSAILTGELFF

v_call: TRBV6-5
clone_size: .
d_call: TRBD2
j_call: TRBJ2-7
cdr3_nt: TGTGCCAGCCAGGTGGGAGGGCGGTCTTACGAGCAGTACTTC
cdr3_aa: CASQVGGRSYEQYF

v_call: TRBV2
clone_size: once
d_call: .
j_call: TRBJ2-1
cdr3_nt: TGTGCCAGCAGGGGGGGGCTAGCGGAAAGCTCCTACAATGAGCAGTTCTTC
cdr3_aa: CASRGGLAESSYNEQFF

v_call: TRBV15
clone_size: .
d_call: .
j_call: TRBJ2-3
cdr3_nt: TGTGCCACCAGCAGAGAAAACAGCCGCACAGATACGCAGTATTTT
cdr3_aa: CATSRENSRTDTQYF

v_call: TRBV4-3
clone_size: .
d_call: TRBD2
j_call: TRBJ2-3
cdr3_nt: TGCGCCAGCAGCCAGTTCGGCCTACGGGGTACTAGCGGGGCTAGCACAGATACGCAGTATTTT
cdr3_aa: CASSQFGLRGTSGASTDTQYF

v_call: TRBV3-1/TRBV3-2
clone_size: .
d_call: TRBD1
j_call: TRBJ2-7
cdr3_nt: TGTGCCAGCAGCCCGGGACAGACTTTAGGTTACGAGCAGTACTTC
cdr3_aa: CASSPGQTLGYEQYF

v_call: TRBV29-1
clone_size: .
d_call: TRBD1
j_call: TRBJ2-7
cdr3_nt: TGCAGCGTGGACCCGGGACAGGGGACCGAGCAGTACTTC
cdr3_aa: CSVDPGQGTEQYF

v_call: TRBV28
clone_size: .
d_call: .
j_call: TRBJ1-2
cdr3_nt: TGTGCGCCCGGGAGTCGCTATGGCTACACCTTC
cdr3_aa: CAPGSRYGYTF

v_call: TRBV29-1
clone_size: .
d_call: .
j_call: TRBJ1-2
cdr3_nt: TGCAGCGTTGCTGAGGGTCCTGGCTACACCTTC
cdr3_aa: CSVAEGPGYTF

v_call: TRBV28
clone_size: .
d_call: TRBD2
j_call: TRBJ2-3
cdr3_nt: TGTGCCAGCAGTTCGGGGGGACTTTTCTCCCATACGCAGTATTTT
cdr3_aa: CASSSGGLFSHTQYF

v_call: TRBV3-1/TRBV3-2
clone_size: .
d_call: .
j_call: TRBJ1-1
cdr3_nt: TGTGCCAGCAGCCAAAGGGGCCTGATGAACACTGAAGCTTTCTTT
cdr3_aa: CASSQRGLMNTEAFF

v_call: TRBV7-9
clone_size: .
d_call: TRBD1
j_call: TRBJ1-1
cdr3_nt: TGTGCCAGCAGCTCTCAGGGGGGTAGGGCTTTCTTT
cdr3_aa: CASSSQGGRAFF

v_call: TRBV9
clone_size: .
d_call: .
j_call: TRBJ2-1
cdr3_nt: TGTGCCAGCAGCGCCAGGGGTTTCAATGAGCAGTTCTTC
cdr3_aa: CASSARGFNEQFF

v_call: TRBV28
clone_size: .
d_call: TRBD1
j_call: TRBJ1-1
cdr3_nt: TGTGCCAGCAGTTCAGGGGGGTCGGCCACTGAAGCTTTCTTT
cdr3_aa: CASSSGGSATEAFF

v_call: TRBV5-1
clone_size: .
d_call: TRBD2
j_call: TRBJ2-1
cdr3_nt: TGCGCCAGTGGCACCGGGACTAGCATCTATGAGCAGTTCTTC
cdr3_aa: CASGTGTSIYEQFF

v_call: TRBV27
clone_size: .
d_call: .
j_call: TRBJ2-6
cdr3_nt: TGTGCCAGCAGTTTGATGAGTCTCTCTGGGGCCAACGTCCTGACTTTC
cdr3_aa: CASSLMSLSGANVLTF

v_call: TRBV5-1
clone_size: once
d_call: TRBD1
j_call: TRBJ1-4
cdr3_nt: TGCGCCAGTTCCTCCCAGGGGGCGGATGAAAAACTGTTTTTT
cdr3_aa: CASSSQGADEKLFF

v_call: TRBV15
clone_size: .
d_call: .
j_call: TRBJ1-5
cdr3_nt: TGTGCCACCAGCAGGGCAGGGGTTCAGCCCCAGCATTTT
cdr3_aa: CATSRAGVQPQHF

v_call: TRBV6-5
clone_size: .
d_call: TRBD1
j_call: TRBJ2-2
cdr3_nt: TGTGCCAGCAGTTATAACAGGGGCCCCGGGGAGCTGTTTTTT
cdr3_aa: CASSYNRGPGELFF

v_call: TRBV7-2
clone_size: .
d_call: TRBD2
j_call: TRBJ2-3
cdr3_nt: TGTGCCAGCAGCCCGACTAGCGGGGGGGCAAAAGATACGCAGTATTTT
cdr3_aa: CASSPTSGGAKDTQYF

v_call: TRBV6-7
clone_size: .
d_call: TRBD1
j_call: TRBJ2-3
cdr3_nt: TGTGCCAGCAGTCTTATACAGGGGTCTAGCACAGATACGCAGTATTTT
cdr3_aa: CASSLIQGSSTDTQYF

v_call: TRBV25-1
clone_size: .
d_call: .
j_call: TRBJ2-6
cdr3_nt: TGTGCCAGCAGTGAGTGGCCCCAGGACTCTGGGGCCAACGTCCTGACTTTC
cdr3_aa: CASSEWPQDSGANVLTF

v_call: TRBV13
clone_size: .
d_call: .
j_call: TRBJ2-7
cdr3_nt: TGTGCCAGCAGCTACCAGACCTACGAGCAGTACTTC
cdr3_aa: CASSYQTYEQYF